This T cell receptor (beta chain) was observed in a study of PD-L1 blockade in urothelial cancer. This clone was detected only once. Sequenced by immunoSEQ multiplex PCR; TCRdb stores in-frame clones only, minus some. The sample includes tens of thousands of clones, approximately 91% of them seen just once. Germline V CDR1 and CDR2: SGHRS, YFSETQ. The CDR3 is made up of 12 amino acids. Between the trimmed V and J ends, which lost 4 bases and 4 bases, there was a span of 9 bases. Time point in this sample: peripheral blood 6 weeks after treatment start. J is TRBJ2-7 and V is TRBV5-1; D is possibly TRBD1 (5 bases). The clonotype was recovered from a man between 60 and 75 years old with urothelial cancer. The specimen was PBMCs, collected around atezolizumab (anti-PD-L1) treatment. The CDR3, as DNA: TGCGCCAGCAGCCCCGACAGATACGAGCAGTACTTC. Amino acids: CASSPDRYEQYF.